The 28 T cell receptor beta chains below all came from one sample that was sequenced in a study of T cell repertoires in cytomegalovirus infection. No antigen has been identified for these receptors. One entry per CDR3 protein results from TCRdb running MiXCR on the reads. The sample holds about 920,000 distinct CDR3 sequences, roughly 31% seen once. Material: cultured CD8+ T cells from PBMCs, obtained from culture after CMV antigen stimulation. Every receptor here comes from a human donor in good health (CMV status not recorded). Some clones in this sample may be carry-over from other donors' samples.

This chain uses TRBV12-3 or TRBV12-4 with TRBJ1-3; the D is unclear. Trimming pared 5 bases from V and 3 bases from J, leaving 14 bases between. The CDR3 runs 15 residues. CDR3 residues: CASSAPELVGNTIYF. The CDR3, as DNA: TGTGCCAGCAGTGCCCCGGAACTTGTTGGAAACACCATATATTTT.

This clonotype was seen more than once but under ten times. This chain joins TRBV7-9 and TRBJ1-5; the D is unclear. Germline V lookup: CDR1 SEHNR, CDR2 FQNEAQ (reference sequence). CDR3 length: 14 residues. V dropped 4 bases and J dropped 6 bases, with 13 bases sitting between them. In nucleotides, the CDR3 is TGTGCCAGCAGCTCGGGCCTGGTGGGTCAGCCCCAGCATTTT. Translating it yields CASSSGLVGQPQHF.

CDR3 sequence (DNA): TGTGCCAGCACCGAGGGGGGGGGTCATTCACCCCTCCACTTT. As protein: CASTEGGGHSPLHF. J is TRBJ1-6 and V is TRBV27; tentative D call: TRBD1 (6 bases). The CDR3 is 14 amino acids. Trimming removed 7 bases at V and 8 bases at J, with 15 bases between. Germline V gives CDR1 MNHEY, CDR2 SMNVEV (reference sequence).

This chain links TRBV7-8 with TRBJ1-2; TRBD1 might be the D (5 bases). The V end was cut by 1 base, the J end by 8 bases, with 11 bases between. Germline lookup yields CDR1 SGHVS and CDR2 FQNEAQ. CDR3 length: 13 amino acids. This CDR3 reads CASSLGIGDGYTF. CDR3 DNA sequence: TGTGCCAGCAGCTTAGGGATAGGGGACGGCTACACCTTC.

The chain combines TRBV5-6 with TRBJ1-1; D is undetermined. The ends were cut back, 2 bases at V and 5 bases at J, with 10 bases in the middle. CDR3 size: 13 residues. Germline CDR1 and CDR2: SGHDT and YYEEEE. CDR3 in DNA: TGTGCCAGCAGCTTTCTCGCCAAAACTGAAGCTTTCTTT. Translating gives CASSFLAKTEAFF.

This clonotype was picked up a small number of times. The CDR3 DNA sequence: TGCGCCAGCAGCCAACAATCCCCCGGGGCGGGGGCCTCGTGGGAGCAGTACTTC. The encoded protein is CASSQQSPGAGASWEQYF. This chain connects TRBV4-1 to TRBJ2-7, with D possibly being TRBD2 (7 bases). Trimming shortened V by 2 bases and J by 7 bases, and 27 bases separated the two germline ends. Germline CDR1 is MGHRA and CDR2 is YSYEKL. The CDR3 covers 18 residues.

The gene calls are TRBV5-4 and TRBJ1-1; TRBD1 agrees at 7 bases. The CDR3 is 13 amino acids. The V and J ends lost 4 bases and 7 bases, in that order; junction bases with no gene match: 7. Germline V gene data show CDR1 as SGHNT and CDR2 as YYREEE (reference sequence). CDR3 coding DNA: TGTGCCAGCAGCCTCTCCCAGGGGGATGAAGCTTTCTTT. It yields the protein CASSLSQGDEAFF.

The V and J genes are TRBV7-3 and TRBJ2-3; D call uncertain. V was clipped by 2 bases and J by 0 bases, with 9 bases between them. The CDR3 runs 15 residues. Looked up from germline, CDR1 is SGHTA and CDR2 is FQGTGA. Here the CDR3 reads CASSLDRSSTDTQYF. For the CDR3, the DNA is TGTGCCAGCAGCTTAGATCGTAGTAGCACAGATACGCAGTATTTT. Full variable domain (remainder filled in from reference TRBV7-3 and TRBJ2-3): GAGVSQTPSNKVTEKGKYVELRCDPISGHTALYWYRQSLGQGPEFLIYFQGTGAADDSGLPNDRFFAVRPEGSVSTLKIQRTERGDSAVYLCASSLDRSSTDTQYFGPGTRLTVL.

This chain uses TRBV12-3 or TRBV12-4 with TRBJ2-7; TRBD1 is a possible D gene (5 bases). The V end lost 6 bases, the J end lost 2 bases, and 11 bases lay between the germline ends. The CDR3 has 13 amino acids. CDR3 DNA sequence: TGTGCCAGCAGCCCTGACAGTACCTACGAGCAGTACGTC. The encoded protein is CASSPDSTYEQYV.

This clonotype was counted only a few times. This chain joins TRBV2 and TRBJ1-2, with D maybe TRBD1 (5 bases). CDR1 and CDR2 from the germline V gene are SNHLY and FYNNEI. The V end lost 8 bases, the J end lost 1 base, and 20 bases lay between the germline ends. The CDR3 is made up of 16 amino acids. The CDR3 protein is CASGTSLGEINYGYTF. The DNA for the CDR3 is TGTGCCAGCGGGACCTCCTTAGGGGAGATTAACTATGGCTACACCTTC.

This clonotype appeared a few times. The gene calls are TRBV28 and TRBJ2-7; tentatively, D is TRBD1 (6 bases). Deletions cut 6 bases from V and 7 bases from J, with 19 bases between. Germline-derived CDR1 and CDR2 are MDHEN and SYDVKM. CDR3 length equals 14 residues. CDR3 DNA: TGTGCCAGCAGGACCCCGGACAGCCCGCTTGAGCAGTACGTC. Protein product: CASRTPDSPLEQYV.

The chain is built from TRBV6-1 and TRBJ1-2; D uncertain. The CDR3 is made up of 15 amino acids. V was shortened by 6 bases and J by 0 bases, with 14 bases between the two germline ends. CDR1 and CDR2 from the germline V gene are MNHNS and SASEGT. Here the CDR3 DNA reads TGTGCCAGCAGCGGAAACGAGCCAGCTAACTATGGCTACACCTTC. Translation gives CASSGNEPANYGYTF.

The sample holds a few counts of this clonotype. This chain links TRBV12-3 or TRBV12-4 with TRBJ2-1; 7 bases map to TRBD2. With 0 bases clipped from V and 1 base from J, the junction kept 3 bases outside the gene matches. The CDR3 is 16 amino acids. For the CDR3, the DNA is TGTGCCAGCAGTTTAGCGGCTAGCGGATCCTACAATGAGCAGTTCTTC. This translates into CASSLAASGSYNEQFF.

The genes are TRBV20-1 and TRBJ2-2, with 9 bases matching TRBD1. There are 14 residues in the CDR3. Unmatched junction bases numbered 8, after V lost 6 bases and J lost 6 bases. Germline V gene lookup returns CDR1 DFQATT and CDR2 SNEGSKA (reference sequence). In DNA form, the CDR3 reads TGCAGTGCAACCGGGACAGGGAAGGCCGGGGAGCTGTTTTTT. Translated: CSATGTGKAGELFF.

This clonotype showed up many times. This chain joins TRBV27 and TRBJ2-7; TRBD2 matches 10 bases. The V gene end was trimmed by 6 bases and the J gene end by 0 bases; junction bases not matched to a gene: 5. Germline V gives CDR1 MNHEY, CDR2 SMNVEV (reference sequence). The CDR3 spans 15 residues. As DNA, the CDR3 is TGTGCCAGCAGCCTCTTAGCGGGGGGCTCCTACGAGCAGTACTTC. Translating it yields CASSLLAGGSYEQYF.

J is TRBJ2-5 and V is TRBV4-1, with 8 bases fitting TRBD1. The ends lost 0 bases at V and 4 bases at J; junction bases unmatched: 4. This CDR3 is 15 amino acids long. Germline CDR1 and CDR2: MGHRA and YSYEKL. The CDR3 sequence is CASSQEPGTGETQYF. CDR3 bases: TGCGCCAGCAGCCAAGAGCCCGGGACAGGAGAGACCCAGTACTTC.

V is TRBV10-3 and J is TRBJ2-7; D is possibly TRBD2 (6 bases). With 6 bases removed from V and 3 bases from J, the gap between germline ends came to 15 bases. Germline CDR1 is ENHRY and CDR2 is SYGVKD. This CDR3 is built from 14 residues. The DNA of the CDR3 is TGTGCCATCAGCGGCCCATCGGGGGACTACGAGCAGTACTTC. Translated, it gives CAISGPSGDYEQYF.

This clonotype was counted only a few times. CDR3 residues: CASSRQGLSYEQYF. The CDR3 DNA sequence: TGTGCCAGCAGCCGACAGGGCCTATCCTACGAGCAGTACTTC. The chain links TRBV6-6 to TRBJ2-7; 7 nucleotides line up with TRBD1. The CDR3 totals 14 residues. Germline values: CDR1 MNHNY, CDR2 SVGAGI (reference sequence). The J segment lost 1 base and the V segment lost 6 bases, leaving 6 bases of the junction unmatched.

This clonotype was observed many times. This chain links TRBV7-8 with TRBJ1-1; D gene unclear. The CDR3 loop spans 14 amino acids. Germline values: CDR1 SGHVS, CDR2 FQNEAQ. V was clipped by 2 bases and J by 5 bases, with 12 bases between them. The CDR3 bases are TGTGCCAGCAGCTTAAAGATAACAGCGACTGAAGCTTTCTTT. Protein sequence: CASSLKITATEAFF. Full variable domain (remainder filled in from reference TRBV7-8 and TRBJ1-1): GAGVSQSPRYKVAKRGQDVALRCDPISGHVSLFWYQQALGQGPEFLTYFQNEAQLDKSGLPSDRFFAERPEGSVSTLKIQRTQQEDSAVYLCASSLKITATEAFFGQGTRLTVV.

The CDR3 DNA sequence: TGTGCCAGCAGTGAAGGGAGGGGGCTGAGGGAGACCCAGTACTTC. Translation: CASSEGRGLRETQYF. This sequence joins TRBV6-1 and TRBJ2-5, with D possibly being TRBD1 (7 bases). Trimming took off 1 base at V and 5 bases at J, with 14 bases between the two ends. The germline CDR1 and CDR2 sequences are MNHNS and SASEGT. The CDR3 extends over 15 amino acids.

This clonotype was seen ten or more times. CDR3: CASSLGSGTDFEGGYTF. CDR3 DNA sequence: TGTGCCAGCAGCTTGGGGTCCGGGACCGACTTCGAGGGTGGCTACACCTTC. The J gene is TRBJ1-2, the V gene TRBV7-9; tentative D call: TRBD1 (5 bases). Trimming left V 3 bases short and J 7 bases short, with 24 bases between. Germline V gene lookup returns CDR1 SEHNR and CDR2 FQNEAQ (reference sequence). The CDR3 has 17 residues.

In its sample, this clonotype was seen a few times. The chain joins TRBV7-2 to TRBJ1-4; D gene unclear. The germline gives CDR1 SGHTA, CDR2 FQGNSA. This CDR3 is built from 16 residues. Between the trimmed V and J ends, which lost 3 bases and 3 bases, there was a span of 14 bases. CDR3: CASSFPRTGPNEKLFF. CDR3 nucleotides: TGTGCCAGCAGCTTCCCCCGGACCGGGCCTAATGAAAAACTGTTTTTT.

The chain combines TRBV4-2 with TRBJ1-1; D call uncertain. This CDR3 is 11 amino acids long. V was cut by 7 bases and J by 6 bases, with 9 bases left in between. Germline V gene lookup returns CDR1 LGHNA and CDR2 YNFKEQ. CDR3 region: CASTREAEAFF. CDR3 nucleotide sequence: TGTGCCAGCACTCGGGAGGCTGAAGCTTTCTTT.

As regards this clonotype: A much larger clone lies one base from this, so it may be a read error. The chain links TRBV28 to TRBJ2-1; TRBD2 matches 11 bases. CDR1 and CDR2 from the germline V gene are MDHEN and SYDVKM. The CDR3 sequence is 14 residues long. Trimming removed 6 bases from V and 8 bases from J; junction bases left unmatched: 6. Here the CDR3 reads CASRFSGGADEQFF. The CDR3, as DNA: TGTGCCAGCAGATTTAGCGGGGGGGCCGATGAGCAGTTCTTC.

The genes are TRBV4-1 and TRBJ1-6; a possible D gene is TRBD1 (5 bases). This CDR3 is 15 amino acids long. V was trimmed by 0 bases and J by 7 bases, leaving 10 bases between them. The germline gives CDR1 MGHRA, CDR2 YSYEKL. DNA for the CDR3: TGCGCCAGCAGCCAAGATGGGAGGGGAAATTCACCCCTCCACTTT. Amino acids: CASSQDGRGNSPLHF.

Written as DNA, the CDR3 is TGCGCCAGCAGCTCCTACCGGGAAACATTAGGCCACGAGCAGTACTTC. Its translation: CASSSYRETLGHEQYF. V is TRBV5-1 and J is TRBJ2-7; D perhaps matches TRBD2 (5 bases). V was cut by 3 bases and J by 5 bases, with 21 bases left in between. Germline V lookup: CDR1 SGHRS, CDR2 YFSETQ. The CDR3 consists of 16 residues.

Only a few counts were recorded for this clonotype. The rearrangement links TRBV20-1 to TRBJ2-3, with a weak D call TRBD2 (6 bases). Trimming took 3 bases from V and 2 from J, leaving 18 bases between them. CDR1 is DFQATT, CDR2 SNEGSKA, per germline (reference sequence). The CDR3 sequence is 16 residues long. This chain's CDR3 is CSASFYPRGFTDTQYF. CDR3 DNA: TGCAGTGCTAGCTTCTATCCTCGGGGGTTCACAGATACGCAGTATTTT.

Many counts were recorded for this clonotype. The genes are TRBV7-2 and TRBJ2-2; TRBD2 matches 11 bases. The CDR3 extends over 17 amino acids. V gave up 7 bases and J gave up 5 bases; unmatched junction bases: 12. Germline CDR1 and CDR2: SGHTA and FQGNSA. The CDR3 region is CASTLSLPSGGTGELFF. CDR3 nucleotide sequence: TGTGCCAGCACCCTTAGCTTGCCTAGCGGGGGGACCGGGGAGCTGTTTTTT.